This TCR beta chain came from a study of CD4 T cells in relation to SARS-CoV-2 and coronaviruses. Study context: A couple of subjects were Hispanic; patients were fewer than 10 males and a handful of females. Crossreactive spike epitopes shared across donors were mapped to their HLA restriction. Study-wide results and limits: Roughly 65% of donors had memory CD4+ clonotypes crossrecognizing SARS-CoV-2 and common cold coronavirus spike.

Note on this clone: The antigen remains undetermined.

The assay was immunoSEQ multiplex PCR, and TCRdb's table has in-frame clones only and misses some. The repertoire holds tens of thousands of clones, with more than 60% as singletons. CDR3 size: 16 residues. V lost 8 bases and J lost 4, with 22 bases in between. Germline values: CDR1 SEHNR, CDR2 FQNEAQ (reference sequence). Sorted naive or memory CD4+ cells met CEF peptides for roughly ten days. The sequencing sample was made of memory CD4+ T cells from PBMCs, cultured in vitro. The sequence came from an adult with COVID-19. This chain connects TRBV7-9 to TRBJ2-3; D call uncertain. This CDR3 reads CASGTYRASPPDTQYF. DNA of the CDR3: TGTGCCAGCGGAACCTATCGGGCTTCCCCCCCAGATACGCAGTATTTT.